The 21 T cell receptor beta chains given below trace back to one sample, sequenced in a study of cytomegalovirus exposure and HLA in healthy donors. The PCR ran on 60 Vbeta and 13 Jbeta primers. Some clones are missing from TCRdb's copy, which holds only in-frame ones; the method was immunoSEQ multiplex PCR. Among 130,000 or so clones listed, 65% to 85% were seen once. Sequenced: PBMCs. The receptor set was obtained from a woman aged 40 to 55 in good health and CMV-seropositive.

The chain joins TRBV6-6 to TRBJ1-2, with a tentative D call TRBD1 (6 bases). This CDR3 has 13 amino acids. V was clipped by 4 bases and J by 8 bases, with 14 bases between them. Germline V lookup: CDR1 MNHNY, CDR2 SVGAGI (reference sequence). The CDR3 reads CASSSVQGSGYTF. The CDR3 DNA reads TGTGCCAGCAGTTCGGTCCAGGGGAGCGGCTACACCTTC.

The chain carries TRBV6-5 and TRBJ1-4; D call uncertain. Trimming stripped 6 bases from V and 7 bases from J, with 9 bases between. In germline, CDR1 is MNHEY, CDR2 SVGAGI. The CDR3 spans 12 residues. The CDR3 region has the DNA TGTGCCAGCAGGGTGGGCAGTGAAAAACTGTTTTTT. Protein: CASRVGSEKLFF.

J is TRBJ2-7 and V is TRBV15, with D possibly matching TRBD2 (5 bases). The CDR3 contains 13 residues. CDR1 and CDR2 from the germline V gene are LNHNV and YYDKDF (reference sequence). The V gene lost 5 bases and the J gene lost 0 bases, with 8 bases spanning the gap. This chain's CDR3 is CATSGSLSYEQYF. The DNA of the CDR3 is TGTGCCACCAGCGGGAGCCTCTCCTACGAGCAGTACTTC.

V is TRBV4-3 and J is TRBJ1-1; D is ambiguous. The V end was cut by 1 base, the J end by 8 bases, with 14 bases between. The V gene's germline CDR1 is LGHNA and CDR2 YSLEER. This CDR3 has 14 residues. CDR3 bases: TGCGCCAGCAGCCAAGCCAGATCCCTCAGGGAAGCTTTCTTT. It yields the protein CASSQARSLREAFF.

The chain uses TRBV28 and TRBJ2-5; 7 bases match TRBD2. Per the germline V gene, CDR1 is MDHEN and CDR2 is SYDVKM. The CDR3 covers 14 residues. Trimming removed 2 bases from V and 5 bases from J; junction bases left unmatched: 5. The CDR3 DNA sequence: TGTGCCAGCAGTTTAGGAGGGAGGGTTGAGACCCAGTACTTC. Translation gives CASSLGGRVETQYF.

This clone has just a few counts. The chain has TRBV7-9 and TRBJ2-2; 7 nucleotides match TRBD2. The V gene end was trimmed by 5 bases and the J gene end by 1 base; junction bases not matched to a gene: 7. The germline V gene encodes CDR1 SEHNR and CDR2 FQNEAQ (reference sequence). This CDR3 contains 16 residues. The DNA for the CDR3 is TGTGCCAGCAGCCGTATTAAGCGGGAGAACACCGGGGAGCTGTTTTTT. It yields the protein CASSRIKRENTGELFF. Combining the CDR3 with reference TRBV7-9 and TRBJ2-2 gives the whole variable domain DTGVSQNPRHKITKRGQNVTFRCDPISEHNRLYWYRQTLGQGPEFLTYFQNEAQLEKSRLLSDRFSAERPKGSFSTLEIQRTEQGDSAMYLCASSRIKRENTGELFFGEGSRLTVL.

CDR3 amino acids: CASSFVGQGNEQYF. CDR3 nucleotide sequence: TGTGCCAGCAGTTTTGTAGGGCAGGGGAACGAGCAGTACTTC. This sequence joins TRBV27 and TRBJ2-7; weak D call: TRBD1 (6 bases). Germline assignment: CDR1 MNHEY and CDR2 SMNVEV (reference sequence). The V gene lost 3 bases and the J gene lost 5 bases, with 14 bases spanning the gap. The CDR3 runs to 14 residues.

The chain joins TRBV27 to TRBJ1-2; 7 bases line up with TRBD1. The CDR3 extends over 14 amino acids. The V and J ends lost 5 bases and 5 bases, in that order; junction bases with no gene match: 8. Germline values: CDR1 MNHEY, CDR2 SMNVEV (reference sequence). The CDR3 bases are TGTGCCAGCAGTACAACAGGGACAGCGTATGGCTACACCTTC. Translating gives CASSTTGTAYGYTF.

V usage is TRBV29-1 and J usage is TRBJ1-1, with a tentative D call TRBD1 (6 bases). CDR1 and CDR2 from the germline V gene are SQVTM and ANQGSEA. V was shortened by 6 bases and J by 0 bases, with 14 bases between the two germline ends. The length of the CDR3 is 14 residues. CDR3 sequence: CSVFGGAMNTEAFF. The CDR3 nucleotides read TGCAGCGTGTTCGGGGGGGCCATGAACACTGAAGCTTTCTTT.

V and J are TRBV5-4 and TRBJ2-2; 9 bases are a match to TRBD2. The V segment lost 5 bases and the J segment 6 bases; nucleotides outside the gene matches: 8. The germline gives CDR1 SGHNT, CDR2 YYREEE (reference sequence). CDR3 length: 15 residues. CDR3 nucleotides: TGTGCCAGCAGTTTTACTAGCGGGTTATCCGGGGAGCTGTTTTTT. Translated, it gives CASSFTSGLSGELFF.

This rearrangement joins TRBV14 to TRBJ2-4, with 9 nucleotides matching TRBD1. V trimming: 4 bases; J trimming: 3 bases; junction bases outside the gene matches: 4. The CDR3 is made up of 15 amino acids. Germline-derived CDR1 and CDR2 are SGHDN and FVKESK. CDR3 sequence reads: CASSPPGQGKNIQYF. CDR3 coding DNA: TGTGCCAGCAGCCCCCCGGGACAGGGCAAAAACATTCAGTACTTC. The variable domain in full, completed from reference TRBV14 and TRBJ2-4, reads EAGVTQFPSHSVIEKGQTVTLRCDPISGHDNLYWYRRVMGKEIKFLLHFVKESKQDESGMPNNRFLAERTGGTYSTLKVQPAELEDSGVYFCASSPPGQGKNIQYFGAGTRLSVL.

The chain links TRBV19 to TRBJ1-2; 9 bases match TRBD1. Losses at the gene ends were 3 bases for V and 4 bases for J; bases not matched to a gene: 12. CDR3 size: 17 residues. Per the germline V gene, CDR1 is LNHDA and CDR2 is SQIVND (reference sequence). CDR3 amino acids: CASSIDPNRGLFYGYTF. The CDR3 nucleotides are TGTGCCAGTAGTATCGACCCCAACAGGGGGCTCTTCTATGGCTACACCTTC.

The chain carries TRBV5-4 and TRBJ2-5; TRBD1 matches 7 bases. CDR1 is SGHNT and CDR2 is YYREEE in the germline V gene (reference sequence). The V gene end was trimmed by 4 bases and the J gene end by 0 bases; junction bases not matched to a gene: 6. There are 15 residues in the CDR3. CDR3 coding DNA: TGTGCCAGCAGCCGAGGGACAGCGGACCAAGAGACCCAGTACTTC. Translation gives CASSRGTADQETQYF.

The chain links TRBV4-2 to TRBJ1-2; D remains ambiguous. The germline V and J ends were trimmed by 3 bases and 3 bases, with 14 bases remaining between them. Looked up from germline, CDR1 is LGHNA and CDR2 is YNFKEQ. The CDR3 has 15 amino acids. The CDR3, as DNA: TGTGCCAGCAGCCAGGAGGCAGAACTTCACTATGGCTACACCTTC. Translation gives CASSQEAELHYGYTF.

DNA of the CDR3: TGCGCCAGCAGCCAAGTAGGAGGGATGGAGACCCAGTACTTC. Encoded protein: CASSQVGGMETQYF. This chain connects TRBV4-3 to TRBJ2-5, with D possibly matching TRBD2 (6 bases). Germline V gene data show CDR1 as LGHNA and CDR2 as YSLEER. V was clipped by 1 base and J by 5 bases, with 11 bases between them. This CDR3 spans 14 amino acids.

This sequence joins TRBV30 and TRBJ2-5; 7 positions match TRBD2. Germline V gene sequence: CDR1 GTSNPN, CDR2 SVGIG (reference sequence). V shed 2 bases, J shed 2 bases, and the junction held 11 bases outside the gene matches. CDR3 length: 16 amino acids. The CDR3 here is CAWSPLFGGGQETQYF. The CDR3 DNA follows: TGTGCCTGGAGTCCCCTTTTTGGGGGGGGTCAAGAGACCCAGTACTTC.

The CDR3 nucleotides read TGTGCCAGCAGCTCGGTCGGGGGATCTGGGGAGCTGTTTTTT. This codes for CASSSVGGSGELFF. V and J are TRBV13 and TRBJ2-2; D is possibly TRBD2 (6 bases). V was cut by 4 bases and J by 8 bases, with 14 bases left in between. Germline assignment: CDR1 PRHDT and CDR2 FYEKMQ (reference sequence). The CDR3 runs to 14 residues.

The chain couples TRBV6-6 to TRBJ1-1; the D gene is possibly TRBD1 (6 bases). The length of the CDR3 is 16 residues. CDR1 is MNHNY, CDR2 SVGAGI, per germline (reference sequence). V lost 4 bases, J lost 1 base, and 16 bases lay in between. The CDR3, as DNA: TGTGCCAGCAGTTTCGGGATGACAGGACCGAACACTGAAGCTTTCTTT. Its translation is CASSFGMTGPNTEAFF.

The sample holds one count of this clone. The chain employs TRBV7-2 and TRBJ2-7, with TRBD2 matching over 11 bases. Germline V gene lookup returns CDR1 SGHTA and CDR2 FQGNSA. With V trimmed by 1 base and J by 6 bases, 5 bases remained unmatched. The CDR3 has 15 residues. As DNA, the CDR3 is TGTGCCAGCAGCTTAGACACTAGCGGGAGTACCGAGCAGTACTTC. It translates to CASSLDTSGSTEQYF. Using reference TRBV7-2 and TRBJ2-7 for the parts outside the CDR3, the full variable domain is GAGVSQSPSNKVTEKGKDVELRCDPISGHTALYWYRQSLGQGLEFLIYFQGNSAPDKSGLPSDRFSAERTGGSVSTLTIQRTQQEDSAVYLCASSLDTSGSTEQYFGPGTRLTVT.

The chain recombines TRBV4-3 with TRBJ2-2, with TRBD1 identical over 7 bases. This CDR3 is built from 16 residues. The germline V gene has CDR1 LGHNA and CDR2 YSLEER. J was trimmed by 0 bases and V by 1 base; bases with no gene match: 2. The CDR3, as DNA: TGCGCCAGCAGCCAAGGAGACAGGGCGAACACCGGGGAGCTGTTTTTT. Its protein is CASSQGDRANTGELFF.

The chain has TRBV28 and TRBJ2-3; 7 positions agree with TRBD1. In germline, CDR1 is MDHEN, CDR2 SYDVKM. V shed 5 bases, J shed 0 bases, and the junction held 11 bases outside the gene matches. The CDR3 has 17 residues. CDR3 DNA: TGTGCCAGCAGTACTACGGACAGGAGATATAGCACAGATACGCAGTATTTT. The encoded protein is CASSTTDRRYSTDTQYF.